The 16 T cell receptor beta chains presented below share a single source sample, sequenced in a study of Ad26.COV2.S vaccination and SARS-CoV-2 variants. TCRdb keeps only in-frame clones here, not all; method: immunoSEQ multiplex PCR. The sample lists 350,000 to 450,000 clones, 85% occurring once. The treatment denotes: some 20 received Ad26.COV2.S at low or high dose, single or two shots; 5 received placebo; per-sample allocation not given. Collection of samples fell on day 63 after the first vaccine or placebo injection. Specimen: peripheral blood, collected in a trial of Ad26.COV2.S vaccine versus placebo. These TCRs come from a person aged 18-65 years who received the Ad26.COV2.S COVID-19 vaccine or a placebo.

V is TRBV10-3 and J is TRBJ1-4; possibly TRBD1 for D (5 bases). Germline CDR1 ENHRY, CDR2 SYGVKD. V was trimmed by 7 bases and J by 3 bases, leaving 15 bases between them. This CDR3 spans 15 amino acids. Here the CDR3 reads CAIKPEGRANEKLFF. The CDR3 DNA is TGTGCCATCAAGCCGGAGGGGAGGGCTAATGAAAAACTGTTTTTT.

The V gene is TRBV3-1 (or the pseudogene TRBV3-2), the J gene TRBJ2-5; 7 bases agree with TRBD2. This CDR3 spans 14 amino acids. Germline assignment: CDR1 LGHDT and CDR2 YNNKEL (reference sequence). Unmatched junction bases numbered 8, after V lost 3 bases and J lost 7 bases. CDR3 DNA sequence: TGTGCCAGCAGCCAGTTTTGGGGGGGAGGGACCCAGTACTTC. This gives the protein CASSQFWGGGTQYF.

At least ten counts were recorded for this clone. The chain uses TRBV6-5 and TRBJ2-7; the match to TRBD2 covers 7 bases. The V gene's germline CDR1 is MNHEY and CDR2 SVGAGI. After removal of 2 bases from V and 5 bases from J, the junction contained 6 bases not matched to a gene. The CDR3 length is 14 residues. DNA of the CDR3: TGTGCCAGCAGTTACGGGAGGGGAGGCCACGAGCAGTACTTC. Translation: CASSYGRGGHEQYF.

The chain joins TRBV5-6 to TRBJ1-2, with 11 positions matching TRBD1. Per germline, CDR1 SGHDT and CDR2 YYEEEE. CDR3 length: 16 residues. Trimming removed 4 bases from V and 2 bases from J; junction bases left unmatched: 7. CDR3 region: CASSIWTGGMNYGYTF. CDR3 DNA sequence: TGTGCCAGCAGCATTTGGACAGGGGGCATGAACTATGGCTACACCTTC.

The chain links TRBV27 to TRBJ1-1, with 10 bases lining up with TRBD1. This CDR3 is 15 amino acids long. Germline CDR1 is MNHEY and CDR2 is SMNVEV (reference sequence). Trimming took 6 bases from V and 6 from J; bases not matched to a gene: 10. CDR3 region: CASSPPDRGMAEAFF. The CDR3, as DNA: TGTGCCAGCAGCCCACCGGACAGGGGGATGGCTGAAGCTTTCTTT.

The CDR3 nucleotides are TGTGCCAGCAGCTTATTGGGGAGCAAACCCTCCTACAATGAGCAGTTCTTC. This translates into CASSLLGSKPSYNEQFF. J is TRBJ2-1 and V is TRBV7-6; TRBD2 might be the D (5 bases). This CDR3 contains 17 residues. V was shortened by 2 bases and J by 0 bases, with 14 bases between the two germline ends. CDR1 is SGHVS and CDR2 is FNYEAQ in the germline V gene.

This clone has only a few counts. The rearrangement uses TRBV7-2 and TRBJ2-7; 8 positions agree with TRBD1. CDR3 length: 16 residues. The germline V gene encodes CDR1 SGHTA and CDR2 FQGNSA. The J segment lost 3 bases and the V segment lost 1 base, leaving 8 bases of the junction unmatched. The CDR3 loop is CASSLETGEPIYEQYF. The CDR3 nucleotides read TGTGCCAGCAGCTTAGAGACAGGGGAACCGATCTACGAGCAGTACTTC. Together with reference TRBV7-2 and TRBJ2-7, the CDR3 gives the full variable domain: GAGVSQSPSNKVTEKGKDVELRCDPISGHTALYWYRQSLGQGLEFLIYFQGNSAPDKSGLPSDRFSAERTGGSVSTLTIQRTQQEDSAVYLCASSLETGEPIYEQYFGPGTRLTVT.

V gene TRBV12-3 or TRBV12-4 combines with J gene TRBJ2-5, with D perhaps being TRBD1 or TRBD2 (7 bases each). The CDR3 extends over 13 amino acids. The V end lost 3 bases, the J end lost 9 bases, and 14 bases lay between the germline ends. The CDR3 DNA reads TGTGCCAGCAGTTTTTCAGGGGGGGTGGCCCAGTACTTC. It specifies CASSFSGGVAQYF.

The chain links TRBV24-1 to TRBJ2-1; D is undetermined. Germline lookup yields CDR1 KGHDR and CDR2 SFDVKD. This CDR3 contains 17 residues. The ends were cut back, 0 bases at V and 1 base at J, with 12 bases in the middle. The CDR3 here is CATSDLRALGSYNEQFF. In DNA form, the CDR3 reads TGTGCCACCAGTGATTTGCGTGCCCTTGGGTCCTACAATGAGCAGTTCTTC.

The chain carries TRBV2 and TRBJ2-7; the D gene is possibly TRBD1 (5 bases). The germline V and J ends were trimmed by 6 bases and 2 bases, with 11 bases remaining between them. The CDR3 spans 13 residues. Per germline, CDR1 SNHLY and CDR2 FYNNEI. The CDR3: CASSPRVPYEQYF. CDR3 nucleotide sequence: TGTGCCAGCAGCCCCAGGGTTCCCTACGAGCAGTACTTC.

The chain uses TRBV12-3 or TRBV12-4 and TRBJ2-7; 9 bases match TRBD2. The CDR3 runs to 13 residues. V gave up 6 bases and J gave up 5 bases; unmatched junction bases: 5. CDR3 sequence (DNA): TGTGCCAGCAGGCGGGAGGGCCGGGACGAGCAGTACTTC. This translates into CASRREGRDEQYF.

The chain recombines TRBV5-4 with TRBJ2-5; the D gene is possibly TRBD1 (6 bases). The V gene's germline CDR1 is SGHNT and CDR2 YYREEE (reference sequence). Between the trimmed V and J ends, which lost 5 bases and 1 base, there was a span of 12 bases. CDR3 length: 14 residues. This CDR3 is CASSWDIFQETQYF. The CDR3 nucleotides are TGTGCCAGCAGTTGGGACATATTCCAAGAGACCCAGTACTTC.

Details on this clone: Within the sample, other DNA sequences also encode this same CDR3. As DNA, the CDR3 is TGTGCCAGCAGCCCCGACAGGGTTCGGTATGGCTACACCTTC. This encodes CASSPDRVRYGYTF. This chain uses TRBV7-2 with TRBJ1-2; TRBD1 matches 7 bases. The CDR3 runs to 14 residues. Germline trimming cut 5 bases from V and 5 bases from J; bases unmatched to any gene: 8. Germline V gene data show CDR1 as SGHTA and CDR2 as FQGNSA. Combining the CDR3 with reference TRBV7-2 and TRBJ1-2 gives the whole variable domain GAGVSQSPSNKVTEKGKDVELRCDPISGHTALYWYRQSLGQGLEFLIYFQGNSAPDKSGLPSDRFSAERTGGSVSTLTIQRTQQEDSAVYLCASSPDRVRYGYTFGSGTRLTVV.

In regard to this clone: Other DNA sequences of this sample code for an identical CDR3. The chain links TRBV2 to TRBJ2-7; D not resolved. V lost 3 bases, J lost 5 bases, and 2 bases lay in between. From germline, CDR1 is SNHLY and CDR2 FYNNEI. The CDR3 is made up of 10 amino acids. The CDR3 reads CASSENEQYF. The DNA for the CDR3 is TGTGCCAGCAGTGAGAACGAGCAGTACTTC.

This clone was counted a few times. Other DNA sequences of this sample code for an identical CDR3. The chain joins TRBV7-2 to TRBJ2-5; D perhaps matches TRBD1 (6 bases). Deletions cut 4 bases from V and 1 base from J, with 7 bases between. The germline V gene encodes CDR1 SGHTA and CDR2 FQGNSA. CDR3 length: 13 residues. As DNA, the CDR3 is TGTGCCAGCAGCTACAGGGTCCAAGAGACCCAGTACTTC. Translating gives CASSYRVQETQYF.

CDR3 in amino acids: CASSQGLAGLNEQYF. The CDR3 coding sequence is TGCGCCAGCAGCCAGGGACTAGCGGGTTTAAACGAGCAGTACTTC. This chain connects TRBV5-1 to TRBJ2-7, with TRBD2 identical over 12 bases. The CDR3 runs 15 residues. The V segment lost 4 bases and the J segment 5 bases; nucleotides outside the gene matches: 7. Germline V gene sequence: CDR1 SGHRS, CDR2 YFSETQ.